This T cell receptor (beta chain) was recorded in a study of T cell repertoires in cytomegalovirus infection. TCRdb analysed the reads with MiXCR anew, one entry per CDR3 protein. The sample comprises about 160,000 distinct CDR3 sequences, less than 25% of which are singletons, and roughly 25% rests with the top ten. The V and J ends lost 4 bases and 7 bases respectively, with 11 bases between them. Per the germline V gene, CDR1 is SEHNR and CDR2 is FQNEAQ (reference sequence). There are 12 residues in the CDR3. Study-level findings and limits: There were HLA-C-restricted CMV-specific TCR beta clonotypes dominating the ex vivo response.

Remarks on this clonotype: Its cognate antigen is unknown.

The sample consisted of CD8+ T cells from cultured PBMCs, taken from culture after CMV antigen stimulation. The chain recombines TRBV7-9 with TRBJ2-7, with TRBD1 as a possible D gene (6 bases). This sequence originates from a human donor in good health (CMV status not recorded). Some clones in this sample may be carry-over from other donors' samples. The CDR3 region is CASSSRQGEQYF. The CDR3 DNA follows: TGTGCCAGCAGCTCCAGGCAGGGGGAGCAGTACTTC.